The sequence of this T cell receptor beta chain was determined in a study of blood T cell repertoires in COVID-19. About the research overall: T cells, B-cell-depleted T cells, or PBMCs provided the cDNA or gDNA that served as material.

Germline loops: CDR1 MNHEY, CDR2 SVGAGI. The V end was cut by 5 bases, the J end by 1 base, with 11 bases between. The CDR3 is 14 residues long. In the study's own analysis: Estimated nucleated cell counts came from reference gene primer amplification. TCRdb's copy holds only in-frame clones and misses some; the assay was immunoSEQ multiplex PCR. The D gene and trimming were derived from the DNA, and the V and J assignments and clone size from that table. The table has about 160,000 clones, more than 75% seen once. Source material: peripheral blood. This clonotype was sampled from a man aged 18 to 29 with acute or convalescent COVID-19. The V gene is TRBV6-5, the J gene TRBJ1-1; D uncertain. CDR3 bases: TGTGCCAGCAGTCCCCTAGCTAGGAACACTGAAGCTTTCTTT. It yields the protein CASSPLARNTEAFF.